This T cell receptor beta chain was retrieved from a study of beta chain features in type 1 diabetes. CDR1 and CDR2 (germline): SGHTA, FQGNSA. The CDR3 extends over 15 amino acids. The J segment lost 4 bases and the V segment lost 5 bases, leaving 9 bases of the junction unmatched. This clone was observed a few times. What it recognizes is unknown. Expressed TCRB transcripts got sequenced, as all isolated RNA was reverse transcribed. Data came from immunoSEQ multiplex PCR; TCRdb stores just in-frame clones and leaves some out. The data contain 350,000 to 450,000 clones, around 12% of them singletons. Findings and limits, study-wide: Naive, central memory and Treg TCRB repertoires seemed to resemble each other more closely in patients than they did in healthy donors. TCRB CDR3s were moderately but significantly shorter in Type 1 diabetes patients in all four CD4+ subsets.

A single heparinised draw of about 120 mL on average was taken per donor. The chain combines TRBV7-2 with TRBJ1-2; 8 nucleotides match TRBD1. The receptor comes from a woman between 18 and 30 years old with type 1 diabetes. The sequenced material came from naive CD4+ T cells from blood. As DNA, the CDR3 is TGTGCCAGCAGCCCCCAGGGGGCCGCAAGCTATGGCTACACCTTC. As protein: CASSPQGAASYGYTF.